This paragraph reports one T cell receptor (beta chain). The source of the sample is a study of blood T cell repertoires in COVID-19. Study as a whole: Some COVID-19 samples were acute and others convalescent; all came from the United States, Italy and Spain. Nucleic acid was either cDNA or gDNA, and it came from T cells, B-cell-depleted T cells, or PBMCs.

How the authors handled the data: Using reference gene primer amplification, nucleated cell counts were estimated. The method was immunoSEQ multiplex PCR; TCRdb's version includes in-frame clones alone and lacks a portion of them. That table is the source of V, J and clone size, and D and trimming were worked out from the DNA. Of around 130,000 clones listed, about 82% are singletons. The sequenced sample was peripheral blood. The receptor comes from a man aged 50-60 years with acute or convalescent COVID-19.

The CDR3 protein is CASSPGQYNEQFF. DNA of the CDR3: TGTGCCAGCAGTCCGGGACAGTACAATGAGCAGTTCTTC. The rearrangement joins TRBV6-2 or TRBV6-3 to TRBJ2-1, with 7 bases aligning to TRBD1. V dropped 5 bases and J dropped 4; count of bases not matched to a gene: 2. The CDR3 sequence is 13 residues long. Germline-derived CDR1 and CDR2 are MNHEY and SVGEGT.